This T cell receptor beta chain was captured in a study of blood T cells in healthy people across ages. The use of a sample-barcoded 5' primer and a J-beta primer mix characterized a second PCR of roughly 7 to 11 cycles. TCRdb independently ran MiXCR on the 5' RACE reads; one entry per CDR3 protein. Of 1.5 million to 1.9 million distinct CDR3 sequences in the sample, roughly 43% were seen once. Trimming took 6 bases from V and 6 from J, leaving 13 bases between them. Germline CDR1 reads SGHTA; CDR2 reads FQGNSA. The CDR3 covers 13 residues. The rearrangement links TRBV7-2 to TRBJ2-3; D gene ambiguous. Sequenced sample: blood. This sequence originates from a woman aged 18-29 years in good health. CDR3 nucleotide sequence: TGTGCCAGCAGGCTTAGGCTGGGCGATACGCAGTATTTT. Protein: CASRLRLGDTQYF.